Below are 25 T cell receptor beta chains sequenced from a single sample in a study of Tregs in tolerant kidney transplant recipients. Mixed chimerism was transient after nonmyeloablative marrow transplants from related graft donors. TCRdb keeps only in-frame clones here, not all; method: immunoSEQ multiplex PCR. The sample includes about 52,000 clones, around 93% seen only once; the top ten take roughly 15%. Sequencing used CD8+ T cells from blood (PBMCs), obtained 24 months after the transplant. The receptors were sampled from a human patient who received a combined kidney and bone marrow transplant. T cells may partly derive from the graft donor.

The CDR3 here is CASSLAPGGMREQFF. CDR3 DNA sequence: TGTGCCAGCAGCTTAGCACCAGGGGGCATGCGGGAGCAGTTCTTC. The chain joins TRBV7-6 to TRBJ2-1; TRBD1 matches 8 bases. The CDR3 length is 15 residues. CDR1 SGHVS and CDR2 FNYEAQ come from the germline V gene. Germline trimming cut 0 bases from V and 10 bases from J; bases unmatched to any gene: 8.

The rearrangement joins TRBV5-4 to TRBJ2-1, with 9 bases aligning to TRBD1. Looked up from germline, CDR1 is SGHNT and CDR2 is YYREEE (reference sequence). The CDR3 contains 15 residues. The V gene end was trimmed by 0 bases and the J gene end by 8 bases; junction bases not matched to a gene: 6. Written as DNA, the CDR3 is TGTGCCAGCAGCTTGGGGACAGGGGATTTCGATGAGCAGTTCTTC. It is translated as CASSLGTGDFDEQFF.

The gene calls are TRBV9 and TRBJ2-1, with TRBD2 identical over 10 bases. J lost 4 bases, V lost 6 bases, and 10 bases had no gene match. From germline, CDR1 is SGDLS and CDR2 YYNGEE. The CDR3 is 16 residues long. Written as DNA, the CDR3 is TGTGCCAGCACCACAACTCCTAGCGGGAGTTACAATGAGCAGTTCTTC. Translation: CASTTTPSGSYNEQFF.

CDR3 residues: CASSQERTGFDEKLFF. The CDR3 bases are TGCGCCAGCAGTCAAGAAAGGACAGGGTTTGATGAAAAACTGTTTTTT. The chain is built from TRBV23-1 and TRBJ1-4; 8 bases map to TRBD1. TRBV23-1 is flagged as an ORF with uncertain function. The CDR3 totals 16 residues. V trimming: 2 bases; J trimming: 6 bases; junction bases outside the gene matches: 8.

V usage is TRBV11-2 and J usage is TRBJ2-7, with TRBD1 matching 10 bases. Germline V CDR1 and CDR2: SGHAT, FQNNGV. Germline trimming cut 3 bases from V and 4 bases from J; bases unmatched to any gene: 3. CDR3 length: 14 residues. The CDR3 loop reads CASSFGQGDYEQYF. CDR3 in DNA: TGTGCCAGCAGCTTTGGACAGGGGGATTACGAGCAGTACTTC.

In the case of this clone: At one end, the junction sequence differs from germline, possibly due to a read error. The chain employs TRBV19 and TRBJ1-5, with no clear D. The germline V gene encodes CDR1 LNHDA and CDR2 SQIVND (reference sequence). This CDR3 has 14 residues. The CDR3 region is CASSHLVDFQAQHF. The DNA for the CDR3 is TGTGCCAGTAGCCACCTTGTCGATTTTCAGGCCCAGCATTTT.

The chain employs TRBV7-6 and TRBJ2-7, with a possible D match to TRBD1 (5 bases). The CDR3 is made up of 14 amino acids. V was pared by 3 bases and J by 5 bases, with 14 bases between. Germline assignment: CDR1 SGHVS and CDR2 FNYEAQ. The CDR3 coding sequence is TGTGCCAGCAGCTTTTCCGCAGGGTCCCACGAGCAGTACTTC. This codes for CASSFSAGSHEQYF.

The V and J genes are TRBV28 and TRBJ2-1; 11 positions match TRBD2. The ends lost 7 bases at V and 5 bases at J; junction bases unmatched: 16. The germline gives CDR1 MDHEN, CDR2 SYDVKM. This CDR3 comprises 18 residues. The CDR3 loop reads CASTFWADSGGAHNEQFF. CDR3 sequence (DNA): TGTGCCAGCACCTTTTGGGCTGATAGCGGGGGGGCACACAATGAGCAGTTCTTC.

DNA of the CDR3: TGTGCCAGCAGCCATCCTTTACAGGAGACCCAGTACTTC. Translating it yields CASSHPLQETQYF. The rearrangement uses TRBV11-2 and TRBJ2-5; D call uncertain. Per germline, CDR1 SGHAT and CDR2 FQNNGV. With 5 bases removed from V and 5 bases from J, the gap between germline ends came to 12 bases. The CDR3 runs 13 residues.

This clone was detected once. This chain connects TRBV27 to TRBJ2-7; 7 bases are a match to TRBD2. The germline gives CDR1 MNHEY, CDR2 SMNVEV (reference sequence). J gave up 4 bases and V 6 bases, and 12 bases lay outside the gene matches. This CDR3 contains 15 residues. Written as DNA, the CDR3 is TGTGCCAGCAGCTTCGCCGGCGGGAGCTTGTACGAGCAGTACTTC. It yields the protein CASSFAGGSLYEQYF.

As DNA, the CDR3 is TGTGCCAGCAGCGTAAATATGGCGGGGGGGGGCAATGAGCAGTTCTTC. This gives the protein CASSVNMAGGGNEQFF. The chain combines TRBV9 with TRBJ2-1, with 9 nucleotides matching TRBD2. Germline V CDR1 and CDR2: SGDLS, YYNGEE. With V trimmed by 1 base and J by 6 bases, 8 bases remained unmatched. The CDR3 loop spans 16 amino acids.

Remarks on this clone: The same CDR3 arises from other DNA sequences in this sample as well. CDR3 DNA: TGTGCCAGCAGTCTACCAGGGCCCCCGATTTCACCCCTCCACTTT. It codes for CASSLPGPPISPLHF. The rearrangement joins TRBV28 to TRBJ1-6, with D possibly being TRBD1 (5 bases). CDR3 length equals 15 residues. The V gene's germline CDR1 is MDHEN and CDR2 SYDVKM. V lost 5 bases and J 9 bases, leaving 17 bases between the germline ends.

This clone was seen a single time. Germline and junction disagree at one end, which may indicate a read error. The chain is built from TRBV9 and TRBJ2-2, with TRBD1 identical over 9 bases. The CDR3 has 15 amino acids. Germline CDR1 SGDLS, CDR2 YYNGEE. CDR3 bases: TGTGCCAGCAGCGTTGAGGGACAGGGTTCCGGGGGGCTGTTTTTT. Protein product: CASSVEGQGSGGLFF.

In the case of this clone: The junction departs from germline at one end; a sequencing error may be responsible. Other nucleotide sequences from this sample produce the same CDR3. The CDR3 bases are TGCAGCGTCCAGACCGGGACTGAGAATTCCCCCCTCCACTTT. This gives the protein CSVQTGTENSPLHF. The chain is built from TRBV29-1 and TRBJ1-6, with D maybe TRBD1 (5 bases). CDR1 SQVTM and CDR2 ANQGSEA come from the germline V gene. This CDR3 spans 14 amino acids.

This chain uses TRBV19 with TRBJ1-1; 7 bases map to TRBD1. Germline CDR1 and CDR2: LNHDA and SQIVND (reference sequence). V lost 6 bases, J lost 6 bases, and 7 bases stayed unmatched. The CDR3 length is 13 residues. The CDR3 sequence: CASRKDGTAEAFF. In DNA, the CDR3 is TGTGCCAGTAGAAAGGACGGGACAGCTGAAGCTTTCTTT. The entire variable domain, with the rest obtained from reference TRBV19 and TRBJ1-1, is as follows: DGGITQSPKYLFRKEGQNVTLSCEQNLNHDAMYWYRQDPGQGLRLIYYSQIVNDFQKGDIAEGYSVSREKKESFPLTVTSAQKNPTAFYLCASRKDGTAEAFFGQGTRLTVV.

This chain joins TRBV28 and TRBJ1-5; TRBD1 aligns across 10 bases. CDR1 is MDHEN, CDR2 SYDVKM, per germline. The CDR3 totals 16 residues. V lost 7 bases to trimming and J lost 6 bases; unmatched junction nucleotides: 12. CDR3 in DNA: TGTGCCAGCACTAGGGGGACAGGGGCGGGAAGTCAGCCCCAGCATTTT. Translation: CASTRGTGAGSQPQHF.

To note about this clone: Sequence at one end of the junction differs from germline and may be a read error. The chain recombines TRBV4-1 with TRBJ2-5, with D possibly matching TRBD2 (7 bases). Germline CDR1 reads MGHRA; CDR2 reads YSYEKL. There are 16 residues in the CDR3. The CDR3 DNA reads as TGCGCCAGCAGCCAAGTCGGGGGGCGTGGGGAAGAGACCCGGTACTTC. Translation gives CASSQVGGRGEETRYF.

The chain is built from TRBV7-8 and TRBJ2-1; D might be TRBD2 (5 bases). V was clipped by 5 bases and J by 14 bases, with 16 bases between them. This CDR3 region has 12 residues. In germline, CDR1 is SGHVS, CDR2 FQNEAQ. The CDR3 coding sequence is TGTGCCAGCAGCCGAATGACTTTGGGAGAGTTCTTC. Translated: CASSRMTLGEFF.

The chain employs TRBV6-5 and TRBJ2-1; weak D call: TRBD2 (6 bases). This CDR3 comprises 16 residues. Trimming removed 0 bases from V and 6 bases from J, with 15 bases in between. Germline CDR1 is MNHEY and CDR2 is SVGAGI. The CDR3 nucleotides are TGTGCCAGCAGTTACTCTTGGACTATAATGACCAATGAGCAGTTCTTC. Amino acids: CASSYSWTIMTNEQFF.

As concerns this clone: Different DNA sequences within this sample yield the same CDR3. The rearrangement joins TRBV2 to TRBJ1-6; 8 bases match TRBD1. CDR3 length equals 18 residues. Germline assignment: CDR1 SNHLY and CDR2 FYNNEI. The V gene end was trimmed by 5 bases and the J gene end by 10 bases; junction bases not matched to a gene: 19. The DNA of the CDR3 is TGTGCCAGCAGTCGAAGAAACACGCGAAGGACAGGGCAATCACCCCTCCACTTT. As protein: CASSRRNTRRTGQSPLHF.

CDR3 bases: TGTGCCAGCAGCTACCAGGGCGCTGGGCGTGAGCAGTACTTC. It translates to CASSYQGAGREQYF. V usage is TRBV7-6 and J usage is TRBJ2-7; possibly TRBD1 for D (5 bases). The germline V gene has CDR1 SGHVS and CDR2 FNYEAQ. CDR3 length: 14 amino acids. The ends were cut back, 4 bases at V and 7 bases at J, with 17 bases in the middle. The full variable domain, with the rest looked up from reference TRBV7-6 and TRBJ2-7, is GAGVSQSPRYKVTKRGQDVALRCDPISGHVSLYWYRQALGQGPEFLTYFNYEAQQDKSGLPNDRFSAERPEGSISTLTIQRTEQRDSAMYRCASSYQGAGREQYFGPGTRLTVT.

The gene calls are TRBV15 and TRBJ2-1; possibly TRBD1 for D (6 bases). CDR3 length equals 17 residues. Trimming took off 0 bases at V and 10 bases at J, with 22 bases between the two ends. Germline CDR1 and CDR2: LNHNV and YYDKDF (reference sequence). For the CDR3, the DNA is TGTGCCACCAGCAGAGACAGGGGCTCTTTAATCCTTAAGGAGCAGTTCTTC. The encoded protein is CATSRDRGSLILKEQFF.

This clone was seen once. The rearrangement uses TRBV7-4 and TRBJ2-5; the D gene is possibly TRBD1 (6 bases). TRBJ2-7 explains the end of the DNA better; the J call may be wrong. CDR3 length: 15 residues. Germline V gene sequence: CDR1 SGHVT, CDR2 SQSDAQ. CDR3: CASSPRGRASYEQYF. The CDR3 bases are TGTGCCAGCAGCCCCAGGGGAAGGGCCTCCTACGAGCAGTACTTC.

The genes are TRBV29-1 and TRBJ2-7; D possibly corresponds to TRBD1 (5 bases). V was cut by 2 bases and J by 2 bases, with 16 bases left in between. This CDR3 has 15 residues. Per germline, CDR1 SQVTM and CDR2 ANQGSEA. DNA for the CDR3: TGCAGCGTTGAACCTGACAGCCTGCCTCCCTACGAGCAGTACTTC. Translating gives CSVEPDSLPPYEQYF.

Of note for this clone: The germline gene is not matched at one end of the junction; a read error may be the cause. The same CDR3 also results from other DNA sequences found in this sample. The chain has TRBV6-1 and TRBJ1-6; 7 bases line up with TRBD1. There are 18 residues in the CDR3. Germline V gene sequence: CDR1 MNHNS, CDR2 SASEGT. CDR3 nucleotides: TGTGCCAGCAGTGATTCAACAGGGGAGTTCTCCTATAATTCCCCCCTCCACTTT. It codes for CASSDSTGEFSYNSPLHF.